This record concerns one T cell receptor beta chain sequence. Its antigen is currently unknown. These data belong to a study of cytomegalovirus exposure and HLA in healthy donors. Across the study: Unique TCRs numbering roughly 85 million, obtained from HLA-typed donors, made up an early data release.

The V end was cut by 0 bases, the J end by 0 bases, with 10 bases between. CDR1 and CDR2 (germline): SGHRS, YFSETQ. There are 17 residues in the CDR3. Whole-study results and caveats: The study labeled 150 to 200 TCR beta chains cytomegalovirus-associated.

13 Jbeta primers and 60 Vbeta primers were used for the PCR. The method was immunoSEQ multiplex PCR; TCRdb's version includes in-frame clones alone and lacks a portion of them. The sample data list about 110,000 clones. Sequenced sample: PBMCs. The receptor comes from a man aged 18-30 years in good health and CMV-seronegative. The genes are TRBV5-1 and TRBJ2-6; possibly TRBD1 for D (5 bases). The CDR3 DNA reads TGCGCCAGCAGCTTGGATGGACACACCTCTGGGGCCAACGTCCTGACTTTC. Encoded protein: CASSLDGHTSGANVLTF.